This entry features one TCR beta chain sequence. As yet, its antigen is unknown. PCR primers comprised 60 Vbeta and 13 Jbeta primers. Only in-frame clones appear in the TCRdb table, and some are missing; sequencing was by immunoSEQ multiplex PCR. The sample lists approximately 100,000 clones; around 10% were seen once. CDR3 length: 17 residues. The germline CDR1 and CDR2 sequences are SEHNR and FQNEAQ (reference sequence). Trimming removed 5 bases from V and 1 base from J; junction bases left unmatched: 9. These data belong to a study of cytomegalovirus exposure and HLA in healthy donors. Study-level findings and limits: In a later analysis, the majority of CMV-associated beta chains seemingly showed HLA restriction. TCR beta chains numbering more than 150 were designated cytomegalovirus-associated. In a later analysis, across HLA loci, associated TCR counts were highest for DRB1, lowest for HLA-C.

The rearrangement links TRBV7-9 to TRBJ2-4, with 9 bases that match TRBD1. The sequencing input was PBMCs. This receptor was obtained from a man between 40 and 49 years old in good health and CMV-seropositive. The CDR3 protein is CASSPRTGAGAKNIQYF. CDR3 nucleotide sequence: TGTGCCAGCAGCCCAAGGACAGGGGCCGGGGCCAAAAACATTCAGTACTTC.